What follows are 10 T cell receptor beta chains derived from one specimen sequenced in a study of blood T cell repertoires in COVID-19. The repertoire was sequenced with immunoSEQ multiplex PCR; TCRdb's copy has only in-frame clones and lacks some. The sample records more than 60,000 clones, 86% being singletons. Sample: peripheral blood. The receptors originated from a man aged 50-60 years with active COVID-19.

The CDR3 protein is CASSQRRSLAPQETQYF. In DNA, the CDR3 is TGTGCCAGCAGCCAACGTCGTTCACTAGCCCCCCAAGAGACCCAGTACTTC. V gene TRBV4-2 combines with J gene TRBJ2-5, with TRBD2 as a possible D gene (6 bases). Germline V gives CDR1 LGHNA, CDR2 YNFKEQ. Trimming stripped 2 bases from V and 1 base from J, with 17 bases between. The CDR3 length is 17 residues.

This sequence joins TRBV11-3 and TRBJ2-1; TRBD2 matches 7 bases. Trimming cost V 5 bases and J 0 bases; bases outside gene matches: 13. This CDR3 is built from 18 residues. Germline V gene data show CDR1 as SGHNT and CDR2 as YENEEA. The DNA of the CDR3 is TGTGCCAGCAGCAGTCGATACGTCGGGGGGAGCTCCTACAATGAGCAGTTCTTC. This translates into CASSSRYVGGSSYNEQFF.

The count of this clone is one. The chain couples TRBV18 to TRBJ1-1; 8 bases are a match to TRBD1. Looked up from germline, CDR1 is KGHSH and CDR2 is LQKENI. CDR3 length: 14 amino acids. V dropped 6 bases and J dropped 3; count of bases not matched to a gene: 6. As DNA, the CDR3 is TGTGCCAGCTCGCAGCTGACAGGGGACACTGAAGCTTTCTTT. Its protein is CASSQLTGDTEAFF.

This clone was detected ten times or more. The chain carries TRBV7-9 and TRBJ2-7, with D hard to call. The CDR3 spans 13 residues. Trimming stripped 2 bases from V and 4 bases from J, with 9 bases between. Germline CDR1 reads SEHNR; CDR2 reads FQNEAQ (reference sequence). CDR3 nucleotides: TGTGCCAGCAGCTTAACGTACGGGTACGAGCAGTACTTC. Protein product: CASSLTYGYEQYF. The whole variable domain, remainder taken from reference TRBV7-9 and TRBJ2-7, is DTGVSQNPRHKITKRGQNVTFRCDPISEHNRLYWYRQTLGQGPEFLTYFQNEAQLEKSRLLSDRFSAERPKGSFSTLEIQRTEQGDSAMYLCASSLTYGYEQYFGPGTRLTVT.

The chain links TRBV6-5 to TRBJ1-6; 7 nucleotides line up with TRBD1. This CDR3 has 14 amino acids. Germline loops: CDR1 MNHEY, CDR2 SVGAGI. The trim removed 6 bases at V and 7 bases at J, leaving 6 bases unmatched. The CDR3 DNA reads as TGTGCCAGCAGGCGACAGGGCTACAATTCACCCCTCCACTTT. It yields the protein CASRRQGYNSPLHF.

The J gene is TRBJ1-2, the V gene TRBV6-5; possibly TRBD1 for D (5 bases). This CDR3 contains 16 residues. Germline V CDR1 and CDR2: MNHEY, SVGAGI. V dropped 0 bases and J dropped 2 bases, with 13 bases sitting between them. The CDR3, as DNA: TGTGCCAGCAGTTACTCGAGAGGACAACAAAACTATGGCTACACCTTC. Translating it yields CASSYSRGQQNYGYTF.

The J gene is TRBJ2-7, the V gene TRBV28; the match to TRBD2 covers 13 bases. CDR1 and CDR2 (germline): MDHEN, SYDVKM. The junction had 16 bases not matched to a gene; V was cut back by 5 bases and J by 0 bases. The CDR3 covers 20 residues. The chain's CDR3 is CASSQTPWGGLAGLSYEQYF. CDR3 sequence (DNA): TGTGCCAGCAGTCAAACCCCTTGGGGGGGACTAGCGGGACTCTCCTACGAGCAGTACTTC. Complete variable domain (other parts from reference TRBV28 and TRBJ2-7): DVKVTQSSRYLVKRTGEKVFLECVQDMDHENMFWYRQDPGLGLRLIYFSYDVKMKEKGDIPEGYSVSREKKERFSLILESASTNQTSMYLCASSQTPWGGLAGLSYEQYFGPGTRLTVT.

The J gene is TRBJ2-3, the V gene TRBV6-5, with D possibly being TRBD1 (5 bases). V was pared by 6 bases and J by 2 bases, with 12 bases between. The CDR3 extends over 14 amino acids. Germline CDR1 reads MNHEY; CDR2 reads SVGAGI. Here the CDR3 DNA reads TGTGCCAGCAGCCCACGACAGCCCACAGATACGCAGTATTTT. It is translated as CASSPRQPTDTQYF.

There are a few counts of this clone. The rearrangement joins TRBV19 to TRBJ1-5; 12 bases agree with TRBD1. V trimming: 6 bases; J trimming: 0 bases; junction bases outside the gene matches: 6. Germline values: CDR1 LNHDA, CDR2 SQIVND (reference sequence). CDR3 length: 17 residues. In nucleotides, the CDR3 is TGTGCCAGTAGGCCGGGACAGGGGGCCTATAGCAATCAGCCCCAGCATTTT. Its translation: CASRPGQGAYSNQPQHF.

V gene TRBV9 combines with J gene TRBJ1-3, with D uncertain. V shed 7 bases and J shed 3 bases, with 17 bases lying between them. Germline lookup yields CDR1 SGDLS and CDR2 YYNGEE. The CDR3 extends over 15 amino acids. The CDR3 region is CASGPAEGFGNTIYF. CDR3 DNA: TGTGCCAGCGGCCCAGCAGAGGGCTTTGGAAACACCATATATTTT.